This entry concerns a single TCR beta chain. Germline CDR1 SQVTM, CDR2 ANQGSEA. The ends were cut back, 4 bases at V and 0 bases at J, with 7 bases in the middle. This CDR3 spans 13 amino acids. The data derive from a study of blood T cells in healthy people across ages. Researchers isolated at least 6 million PBMCs per sample. Combining a sample-barcoded 5' primer with a J-beta primer mix, a second PCR ran for 7 to 11 cycles. Per sample, CDR3-containing paired-end reads numbered at least 2.5 million. TCRdb recomputed calls from the 5' RACE reads with MiXCR, one row per CDR3 protein. This table holds 600,000 to 1,000,000 distinct CDR3 sequences, 55% to 75% found once.

The chain carries TRBV29-1 and TRBJ2-1, with D unclear. This sequence was found in a man under 40 in good health. Sequences were obtained from blood. CDR3 DNA sequence: TGCAGCGTTGGCGGTACCTCCTACAATGAGCAGTTCTTC. It encodes CSVGGTSYNEQFF.